The 26 T cell receptor beta chains below were found in one sample sequenced in a study of blood T cell repertoires in COVID-19. Generated by immunoSEQ multiplex PCR, the TCRdb table keeps only in-frame clones and is missing some. The sample contains 130,000 to 150,000 clones, approximately 85% of which appear only once. The sequencing sample was made of peripheral blood. All receptors derive from a woman between 55 and 75 years old with COVID-19, enrolled during active disease.

The V gene is TRBV5-1, the J gene TRBJ2-5; TRBD1 might be the D (6 bases). The V gene lost 1 base and the J gene lost 5 bases, with 15 bases spanning the gap. This CDR3 has 15 residues. Germline assignment: CDR1 SGHRS and CDR2 YFSETQ. The CDR3 DNA reads TGCGCCAGCAGCTTGAAACAGGGCGGAGGCGAGACCCAGTACTTC. This encodes CASSLKQGGGETQYF.

The chain has TRBV3-1 (or the pseudogene TRBV3-2) and TRBJ1-5; D uncertain. This CDR3 contains 14 residues. V was pared by 0 bases and J by 2 bases, with 5 bases between. Germline CDR1 LGHDT, CDR2 YNNKEL (reference sequence). CDR3: CASSQDSGNQPQHF. In nucleotides, the CDR3 is TGTGCCAGCAGCCAAGATTCCGGCAATCAGCCCCAGCATTTT.

This sequence joins TRBV21-1 and TRBJ1-1; TRBD1 is the table's D call and was not checked against the DNA. TRBV21-1 is an annotated pseudogene. CDR3 size: 16 residues. The CDR3 reads CASIYGQGAFNTEAFF. CDR3 nucleotide sequence: TGTGCCAGCATCTACGGACAGGGGGCATTTAACACTGAAGCTTTCTTT.

This chain links TRBV9 with TRBJ1-6; a weak D match, TRBD1 (5 bases). Trimming shortened V by 2 bases and J by 4 bases, and 7 bases separated the two germline ends. CDR1 SGDLS and CDR2 YYNGEE come from the germline V gene. This CDR3 has 14 amino acids. The CDR3 reads CASSVTVYNSPLHF. The CDR3 nucleotides read TGTGCCAGCAGCGTGACAGTGTATAATTCACCCCTCCACTTT.

This clone was counted at least ten times. J is TRBJ1-1 and V is TRBV2; 8 bases match TRBD1. The length of the CDR3 is 14 residues. Per the germline V gene, CDR1 is SNHLY and CDR2 is FYNNEI. Losses at the gene ends were 6 bases for V and 4 bases for J; bases not matched to a gene: 7. CDR3 region: CASSPGQGSTEAFF. The CDR3 nucleotides read TGTGCCAGCAGCCCTGGACAGGGCAGCACTGAAGCTTTCTTT.

This chain connects TRBV19 to TRBJ1-6; D remains ambiguous. Germline V lookup: CDR1 LNHDA, CDR2 SQIVND (reference sequence). This CDR3 comprises 15 residues. V was clipped by 0 bases and J by 7 bases, with 10 bases between them. The CDR3 loop is CASSIETEGNSPLHF. The CDR3 DNA reads TGTGCCAGTAGTATAGAGACTGAAGGAAATTCACCCCTCCACTTT. Full variable domain (remainder filled in from reference TRBV19 and TRBJ1-6): DGGITQSPKYLFRKEGQNVTLSCEQNLNHDAMYWYRQDPGQGLRLIYYSQIVNDFQKGDIAEGYSVSREKKESFPLTVTSAQKNPTAFYLCASSIETEGNSPLHFGNGTRLTVT.

J is TRBJ1-2 and V is TRBV4-1; D call uncertain. The germline V and J ends were trimmed by 2 bases and 4 bases, with 11 bases remaining between them. Germline assignment: CDR1 MGHRA and CDR2 YSYEKL. This CDR3 is built from 14 residues. The CDR3 DNA follows: TGCGCCAGCAGCCAACTCTGGGCCCCCTATGGCTACACCTTC. Its translation is CASSQLWAPYGYTF.

This rearrangement joins TRBV27 to TRBJ1-2; 10 bases match TRBD1. The CDR3 runs 15 residues. The J segment lost 4 bases and the V segment lost 6 bases, leaving 8 bases of the junction unmatched. Looked up from germline, CDR1 is MNHEY and CDR2 is SMNVEV (reference sequence). CDR3 amino acids: CASSLTGGLIYGYTF. CDR3 in DNA: TGTGCCAGCAGCCTGACAGGGGGCCTGATCTATGGCTACACCTTC.

This sequence joins TRBV10-3 and TRBJ2-1; 8 nucleotides line up with TRBD1. Germline V gene lookup returns CDR1 ENHRY and CDR2 SYGVKD. The CDR3 is made up of 14 amino acids. Trimming took 6 bases from V and 5 from J; bases not matched to a gene: 6. The CDR3, as DNA: TGTGCCATCAGGACCGGGACAGGCGACAATGAGCAGTTCTTC. Amino acid sequence: CAIRTGTGDNEQFF.

This chain joins TRBV5-8 and TRBJ1-5; no clear D. V gave up 4 bases and J gave up 5 bases, with 10 bases separating them. Germline lookup yields CDR1 SGHTS and CDR2 YDEGEE. CDR3 length: 13 residues. This CDR3 reads CASSPEFDQPQHF. CDR3 nucleotides: TGTGCCAGCAGCCCCGAGTTTGATCAGCCCCAGCATTTT.

The chain is built from TRBV3-1 (or the pseudogene TRBV3-2) and TRBJ2-3; 8 bases are shared with TRBD1. The trim removed 5 bases at V and 0 bases at J, leaving 4 bases unmatched. Per germline, CDR1 LGHDT and CDR2 YNNKEL (reference sequence). The length of the CDR3 is 15 residues. CDR3 in amino acids: CASSSRDRSTDTQYF. DNA for the CDR3: TGTGCCAGCAGCTCCCGGGACAGGAGCACAGATACGCAGTATTTT.

The V gene is TRBV5-1, the J gene TRBJ1-5; the match to TRBD1 covers 7 bases. The V gene end was trimmed by 5 bases and the J gene end by 1 base; junction bases not matched to a gene: 6. This CDR3 is 15 amino acids long. Germline values: CDR1 SGHRS, CDR2 YFSETQ. The CDR3 DNA is TGCGCCAGCAGAAGGGACAGTCAAAGCAATCAGCCCCAGCATTTT. Translated, it gives CASRRDSQSNQPQHF.

The CDR3 loop is CASRTSGGTDTQYF. CDR3 DNA sequence: TGTGCCAGCAGGACTAGCGGGGGGACAGATACGCAGTATTTT. The chain recombines TRBV27 with TRBJ2-3; 13 nucleotides agree with TRBD2. Germline CDR1 is MNHEY and CDR2 is SMNVEV (reference sequence). The CDR3 is 14 amino acids. V lost 6 bases and J lost 3; bases outside the gene matches: 0.

This chain joins TRBV5-1 and TRBJ1-2; 11 bases align to TRBD1. CDR3 size: 14 residues. V gave up 3 bases and J gave up 5 bases; unmatched junction bases: 3. Germline CDR1 is SGHRS and CDR2 is YFSETQ. CDR3 protein: CASSSGQGAYGYTF. DNA of the CDR3: TGCGCCAGCAGCTCCGGACAGGGGGCTTATGGCTACACCTTC.

V and J are TRBV6-5 and TRBJ1-5; D is ambiguous. V was shortened by 7 bases and J by 4 bases, with 11 bases between the two germline ends. Germline assignment: CDR1 MNHEY and CDR2 SVGAGI. This CDR3 spans 13 amino acids. The CDR3 nucleotides read TGTGCCAGCAACGTTGGGCGTAATCAGCCCCAGCATTTT. This translates into CASNVGRNQPQHF.

Here the CDR3 DNA reads TGTGCCAGCAGCGTAGGGAGCAGCACTACCGGGGAGCTGTTTTTT. Translation gives CASSVGSSTTGELFF. This chain uses TRBV9 with TRBJ2-2; the D is unclear. The V gene lost 0 bases and the J gene lost 5 bases, with 11 bases spanning the gap. Germline V gives CDR1 SGDLS, CDR2 YYNGEE. This CDR3 is 15 amino acids long.

This chain uses TRBV6-5 with TRBJ2-2; 9 bases are shared with TRBD1. Germline CDR1 MNHEY, CDR2 SVGAGI. There are 14 residues in the CDR3. With V trimmed by 6 bases and J by 5 bases, 4 bases remained unmatched. For the CDR3, the DNA is TGTGCCAGCAGCGGGACAGGGTGGACCGGGGAGCTGTTTTTT. Encoded protein: CASSGTGWTGELFF.

This chain joins TRBV7-2 and TRBJ2-7; no firm D call. V was clipped by 1 base and J by 1 base, with 8 bases between them. Germline V gene data show CDR1 as SGHTA and CDR2 as FQGNSA. This CDR3 contains 14 residues. The CDR3 reads CASSLVQQSYEQYF. The DNA for the CDR3 is TGTGCCAGCAGCTTAGTACAGCAGTCCTACGAGCAGTACTTC.

The chain recombines TRBV28 with TRBJ2-1; D uncertain. The germline V gene encodes CDR1 MDHEN and CDR2 SYDVKM. The length of the CDR3 is 14 residues. V lost 7 bases, J lost 6 bases, and 16 bases lay in between. CDR3 sequence reads: CASTPPNLGNEQFF. CDR3 DNA sequence: TGTGCCAGCACCCCTCCTAATCTAGGCAATGAGCAGTTCTTC. Combining the CDR3 with reference TRBV28 and TRBJ2-1 gives the whole variable domain DVKVTQSSRYLVKRTGEKVFLECVQDMDHENMFWYRQDPGLGLRLIYFSYDVKMKEKGDIPEGYSVSREKKERFSLILESASTNQTSMYLCASTPPNLGNEQFFGPGTRLTVL.

The chain recombines TRBV2 with TRBJ1-1; 8 bases fit TRBD1. The V segment lost 6 bases and the J segment 6 bases; nucleotides outside the gene matches: 6. CDR1 is SNHLY, CDR2 FYNNEI, per germline. The CDR3 runs to 13 residues. CDR3 sequence reads: CASRGTGNSEAFF. The DNA for the CDR3 is TGTGCCAGCAGGGGGACAGGAAATTCTGAAGCTTTCTTT.

V gene TRBV2 combines with J gene TRBJ2-7; 8 bases line up with TRBD1. Germline V CDR1 and CDR2: SNHLY, FYNNEI. The junction had 8 bases not matched to a gene; V was cut back by 10 bases and J by 3 bases. CDR3 length equals 13 residues. The CDR3 DNA sequence: TGTGCCACCAGCCTAGGACAGGGCTACGAGCAGTACTTC. Its protein product is CATSLGQGYEQYF. Based on the CDR3 plus reference TRBV2 and TRBJ2-7, the full variable domain is EPEVTQTPSHQVTQMGQEVILRCVPISNHLYFYWYRQILGQKVEFLVSFYNNEISEKSEIFDDQFSVERPDGSNFTLKIRSTKLEDSAMYFCATSLGQGYEQYFGPGTRLTVT.

The chain joins TRBV4-2 to TRBJ2-5; D is uncertain. Looked up from germline, CDR1 is LGHNA and CDR2 is YNFKEQ. Trimming shortened V by 1 base and J by 2 bases, and 8 bases separated the two germline ends. This CDR3 region has 14 residues. CDR3 sequence (DNA): TGTGCCAGCAGCCAAGGTTTACTTCAAGAGACCCAGTACTTC. As protein: CASSQGLLQETQYF.

The rearrangement uses TRBV30 and TRBJ1-4, with TRBD1 identical over 7 bases. Trimming removed 0 bases from V and 8 bases from J; junction bases left unmatched: 3. The CDR3 loop spans 13 amino acids. Per germline, CDR1 GTSNPN and CDR2 SVGIG (reference sequence). CDR3 amino acids: CAWSVQGKEKLFF. The CDR3 DNA reads as TGTGCCTGGAGTGTACAGGGGAAAGAAAAACTGTTTTTT.

V usage is TRBV4-1 and J usage is TRBJ2-3; perhaps TRBD1 as D (6 bases). Per germline, CDR1 MGHRA and CDR2 YSYEKL. V was cut by 2 bases and J by 3 bases, with 12 bases left in between. The CDR3 is 15 amino acids. The CDR3 region has the DNA TGCGCCAGCAGCCAAACACAGGGTTGGACAGATACGCAGTATTTT. Protein: CASSQTQGWTDTQYF.

V gene TRBV10-1 combines with J gene TRBJ2-3; 11 bases fit TRBD2. The trim removed 3 bases at V and 2 bases at J, leaving 4 bases unmatched. Germline-derived CDR1 and CDR2 are WNHNN and SYGVQD (reference sequence). The CDR3 covers 16 residues. CDR3 residues: CASSETSGGSTDTQYF. CDR3 bases: TGCGCCAGCAGTGAAACTAGCGGGGGCTCCACAGATACGCAGTATTTT.

The CDR3 coding sequence is TGTGCCAGCACCCTAGACAGGGGAAACACTGAAGCTTTCTTT. This translates into CASTLDRGNTEAFF. This sequence joins TRBV6-6 and TRBJ1-1; TRBD1 matches at 8 bases. V was pared by 7 bases and J by 2 bases, with 6 bases of the junction left unmatched. This CDR3 region has 14 residues. The germline CDR1 and CDR2 sequences are MNHNY and SVGAGI (reference sequence).